The entry that follows covers one T cell receptor beta chain sequence. Everyone who took part was roughly 18 to 95 years old, and they came from 20 to 25 US areas. Recovered status applied to Cohort 3 donors who had two consecutive negative PCRs. It also applied to those with clearance or with symptom resolution. Source study methods: Researchers report that nucleated cell counts were estimated from reference gene primer amplification. TCRdb's copy holds only in-frame clones and misses some; the assay was immunoSEQ multiplex PCR. D and trimming were read from the DNA, whereas the V and J calls and clone size are those reported in that table. The data show 210,000 or so clones, with 70% to 85% seen just once and under 2% held by the top ten. This entry belongs to a study of blood T cell repertoires in COVID-19. The CDR3 contains 14 residues. Germline CDR1 and CDR2: LNHDA and SQIVND (reference sequence). V was cut by 6 bases and J by 2 bases, with 12 bases left in between.

The sequence was collected from a man aged 55 to 69 who had recovered from COVID-19. The sample consisted of PBMCs or T cells enriched from blood (not recorded which). J is TRBJ2-3 and V is TRBV19; D perhaps matches TRBD2 (6 bases). Written as DNA, the CDR3 is TGTGCCAGTAGGGCCGCGGGGTCCACAGATACGCAGTATTTT. Encoded protein: CASRAAGSTDTQYF.